The sequence of this T cell receptor beta chain was determined in a study of blood T cell repertoires in COVID-19. Turning to the study itself: Samples representing acute and convalescent COVID-19 were sourced from the United States, Italy and Spain. PBMCs, B-cell-depleted T cells, or T cells provided the cDNA or gDNA that made up the material.

The trim removed 1 base at V and 3 bases at J, leaving 3 bases unmatched. Germline V gene data show CDR1 as SGHTA and CDR2 as FQGNSA. This CDR3 comprises 15 residues. In this sample, this clone turned up once. Original processing notes: It was from reference gene primer amplification that nucleated cell counts were estimated. Sequencing used immunoSEQ multiplex PCR; TCRdb keeps in-frame clones, though not all of them. V, J and clone size are those of that table, while D and trimming were read from the DNA. The sample lists 250,000 to 350,000 clones; about 82% were seen once. V is TRBV7-2 and J is TRBJ2-7; 10 bases are a match to TRBD1. This TCR derives from a woman in her forties or fifties with acute or convalescent COVID-19. The sequencing input was peripheral blood. The DNA for the CDR3 is TGTGCCAGCAGCTTAGAGGGGACAGGGGTCTACGAGCAGTACTTC. It translates to CASSLEGTGVYEQYF.